This T cell receptor beta chain was obtained from a study of blood T cell repertoires in COVID-19. Generated by immunoSEQ multiplex PCR, the TCRdb table keeps only in-frame clones and is missing some. Of some 400,000 clones listed, around nine tenths were seen once; the top ten hold approximately 1.5%. The ends were cut back, 6 bases at V and 0 bases at J, with 8 bases in the middle. The CDR3 has 13 residues. In germline, CDR1 is ENHRY, CDR2 SYGVKD. The chain uses TRBV10-3 and TRBJ1-2; D is ambiguous. Sequenced input: PBMCs or T cells enriched from blood (not recorded which). The TCR comes from a woman younger than 45 who had recovered from COVID-19. DNA of the CDR3: TGTGCCATCAGCTCCGTTACTAACTATGGCTACACCTTC. This codes for CAISSVTNYGYTF.